Below are 26 T cell receptor beta chains sequenced from a single sample in a study of blood T cell repertoires in COVID-19. The data were produced by immunoSEQ multiplex PCR, yet TCRdb's version contains in-frame clones alone and is incomplete. The sample records about 480,000 clones, roughly 91% being singletons. The specimen sequenced was peripheral blood. The receptors originated from a woman aged 45-59 years with COVID-19, enrolled during active disease.

V is TRBV6-5 and J is TRBJ2-2; D unclear. Per germline, CDR1 MNHEY and CDR2 SVGAGI. The CDR3 contains 14 residues. Trimming stripped 8 bases from V and 5 bases from J, with 15 bases between. The CDR3 reads CASLRSPSTGELFF. In DNA form, the CDR3 reads TGTGCCAGCTTACGGTCCCCGTCAACCGGGGAGCTGTTTTTT.

CDR3 in DNA: TGCGCCAGCAGCTCCGGGACAGGGGATATGAACACTGAAGCTTTCTTT. It encodes CASSSGTGDMNTEAFF. The chain has TRBV5-1 and TRBJ1-1; TRBD1 aligns across 10 bases. Germline V CDR1 and CDR2: SGHRS, YFSETQ. This CDR3 contains 16 residues. Trimming removed 3 bases from V and 0 bases from J; junction bases left unmatched: 5.

The V and J genes are TRBV5-4 and TRBJ1-6, with D possibly matching TRBD1 (5 bases). Trimming removed 3 bases at V and 6 bases at J, with 7 bases between. The CDR3 runs to 13 residues. Germline CDR1 SGHNT, CDR2 YYREEE (reference sequence). CDR3 sequence (DNA): TGTGCCAGCAGCTACGACAGTAATTCACCCCTCCACTTT. Translating gives CASSYDSNSPLHF.

This chain joins TRBV6-5 and TRBJ1-2; the match to TRBD1 covers 7 bases. The CDR3 length is 10 residues. The V gene's germline CDR1 is MNHEY and CDR2 SVGAGI. CDR3 in amino acids: CLTGTHGYTF. The CDR3, as DNA: TGTCTGACAGGGACCCATGGCTACACCTTC.

The V and J genes are TRBV5-4 and TRBJ2-7; D might be TRBD2 (6 bases). CDR3 length: 12 residues. Germline CDR1 is SGHNT and CDR2 is YYREEE (reference sequence). V gave up 3 bases and J gave up 5 bases, with 9 bases separating them. Here the CDR3 DNA reads TGTGCCAGCAGCTGGGGCGGGGACGAGCAGTACTTC. Translation: CASSWGGDEQYF.

This rearrangement joins TRBV12-5 to TRBJ1-5; D gene uncertain. The V and J ends lost 6 bases and 4 bases respectively, with 7 bases between them. The CDR3 extends over 12 amino acids. From germline, CDR1 is LGHNT and CDR2 FRNRAP. CDR3 bases: TGTGCTAGTGGACTAGGAAATCAGCCCCAGCATTTT. Translated, it gives CASGLGNQPQHF. Filled out from reference TRBV12-5 and TRBJ1-5, the complete variable domain reads DARVTQTPRHKVTEMGQEVTMRCQPILGHNTVFWYRQTMMQGLELLAYFRNRAPLDDSGMPKDRFSAEMPDATLATLKIQPSEPRDSAVYFCASGLGNQPQHFGDGTRLSIL.

This chain joins TRBV28 and TRBJ1-5; D is possibly TRBD1 (5 bases). CDR1 is MDHEN and CDR2 is SYDVKM in the germline V gene. This CDR3 spans 15 amino acids. The V end was cut by 3 bases, the J end by 6 bases, with 15 bases between. The chain's CDR3 is CASSFLQGGIQPQHF. The DNA of the CDR3 is TGTGCCAGCAGTTTTCTGCAGGGAGGGATTCAGCCCCAGCATTTT.

The J gene is TRBJ1-5, the V gene TRBV30; the match to TRBD1 covers 9 bases. Trimming cost V 0 bases and J 6 bases; bases outside gene matches: 15. The CDR3 runs 18 residues. Per germline, CDR1 GTSNPN and CDR2 SVGIG (reference sequence). The CDR3 loop is CAWSVRRRTGAASQPQHF. CDR3 in DNA: TGTGCCTGGAGTGTACGTCGGAGGACAGGGGCGGCAAGTCAGCCCCAGCATTTT.

This sequence joins TRBV7-2 and TRBJ2-3; D is unresolved. CDR1 is SGHTA, CDR2 FQGNSA, per germline. Trimming removed 0 bases from V and 4 bases from J, with 5 bases in between. The CDR3 runs to 13 residues. For the CDR3, the DNA is TGTGCCAGCAGCTTAGCTTCGTCAGATACGCAGTATTTT. It codes for CASSLASSDTQYF.

V gene TRBV3-1 (or the pseudogene TRBV3-2) combines with J gene TRBJ2-1, with a possible D match to TRBD1 (6 bases). The CDR3 consists of 14 residues. CDR1 LGHDT and CDR2 YNNKEL come from the germline V gene (reference sequence). The ends were cut back, 4 bases at V and 6 bases at J, with 13 bases in the middle. CDR3 protein: CASSPLRTANEQFF. The CDR3 nucleotides read TGTGCCAGCAGCCCACTCCGGACAGCCAATGAGCAGTTCTTC.

The chain employs TRBV29-1 and TRBJ1-1; no reliable D call. This CDR3 is 14 amino acids long. The V end lost 5 bases, the J end lost 2 bases, and 15 bases lay between the germline ends. Per germline, CDR1 SQVTM and CDR2 ANQGSEA. Written as DNA, the CDR3 is TGCAGCGTTTTACCGCGTCAAGCAAACACTGAAGCTTTCTTT. Translated: CSVLPRQANTEAFF. Full variable domain (rest looked up from reference TRBV29-1 and TRBJ1-1): SAVISQKPSRDICQRGTSLTIQCQVDSQVTMMFWYRQQPGQSLTLIATANQGSEATYESGFVIDKFPISRPNLTFSTLTVSNMSPEDSSIYLCSVLPRQANTEAFFGQGTRLTVV.

V and J are TRBV4-2 and TRBJ2-3; 15 nucleotides align to TRBD2. Germline V gene sequence: CDR1 LGHNA, CDR2 YNFKEQ. The CDR3 runs to 17 residues. Losses at the gene ends were 4 bases for V and 5 bases for J; bases not matched to a gene: 7. The CDR3, as DNA: TGTGCCAGCAGCCCCCGGACTAGCGGGGGGGATGGAGATACGCAGTATTTT. Protein sequence: CASSPRTSGGDGDTQYF.

The chain has TRBV19 and TRBJ1-5, with 7 bases fitting TRBD1. Germline V CDR1 and CDR2: LNHDA, SQIVND (reference sequence). The CDR3 consists of 13 residues. With V trimmed by 6 bases and J by 6 bases, 5 bases remained unmatched. The CDR3 nucleotides are TGTGCCAGTAGATGGGACAGCCGTCAGCCCCAGCATTTT. It encodes CASRWDSRQPQHF.

V is TRBV5-1 and J is TRBJ1-5; D possibly corresponds to TRBD1 (6 bases). V was pared by 0 bases and J by 7 bases, with 14 bases between. This CDR3 is built from 15 residues. Germline V gene lookup returns CDR1 SGHRS and CDR2 YFSETQ. CDR3 DNA sequence: TGCGCCAGCAGCTTGGGAGGGGGGGCCGAGCAGCCCCAGCATTTT. Amino acids: CASSLGGGAEQPQHF.

This clone was detected only once. The chain links TRBV5-1 to TRBJ2-7; 7 bases map to TRBD1. Unmatched junction bases numbered 4, after V lost 0 bases and J lost 1 base. Germline V gene sequence: CDR1 SGHRS, CDR2 YFSETQ. This CDR3 is built from 15 residues. CDR3 DNA: TGCGCCAGCAGCTTGGACAGGGGATTGTCCTACGAGCAGTACTTC. Amino acid sequence: CASSLDRGLSYEQYF. The entire variable domain, with the rest obtained from reference TRBV5-1 and TRBJ2-7, is as follows: KAGVTQTPRYLIKTRGQQVTLSCSPISGHRSVSWYQQTPGQGLQFLFEYFSETQRNKGNFPGRFSGRQFSNSRSEMNVSTLELGDSALYLCASSLDRGLSYEQYFGPGTRLTVT.

J is TRBJ1-4 and V is TRBV5-1; D is undetermined. The V gene lost 2 bases and the J gene lost 3 bases, with 11 bases spanning the gap. The CDR3 runs to 15 residues. Germline V CDR1 and CDR2: SGHRS, YFSETQ. For the CDR3, the DNA is TGCGCCAGCAGCTTTGAGGGCAGTTCTAATGAAAAACTGTTTTTT. Translated: CASSFEGSSNEKLFF.

CDR3 region: CASSHRQGGYEQYF. The CDR3 DNA reads TGTGCCAGCAGCCACAGACAGGGAGGCTACGAGCAGTACTTC. The chain couples TRBV14 to TRBJ2-7, with a tentative D call TRBD1 (7 bases). The germline V gene encodes CDR1 SGHDN and CDR2 FVKESK. This CDR3 is built from 14 residues. Trimming left V 3 bases short and J 3 bases short, with 12 bases between.

The chain combines TRBV3-1 (or the pseudogene TRBV3-2) with TRBJ2-7; TRBD1 might be the D (6 bases). CDR3 length: 15 residues. The germline gives CDR1 LGHDT, CDR2 YNNKEL (reference sequence). V lost 0 bases and J lost 3, with 12 bases in between. The CDR3, as DNA: TGTGCCAGCAGCCAAGACGGCCAGGGGTTCTACGAGCAGTACTTC. Amino acids: CASSQDGQGFYEQYF.

This clone appeared a single time. This chain links TRBV6-6 with TRBJ1-2, with D possibly TRBD1 on 6 matching bases. The ends were cut back, 4 bases at V and 4 bases at J, with 13 bases in the middle. Germline CDR1 and CDR2: MNHNY and SVGAGI (reference sequence). The CDR3 extends over 14 amino acids. The CDR3 loop is CASSSQGVTYGYTF. The CDR3 DNA reads TGTGCCAGCAGTTCACAGGGAGTTACCTATGGCTACACCTTC.

The chain has TRBV30 and TRBJ2-3; 12 bases align to TRBD2. The CDR3 totals 14 residues. Germline CDR1 GTSNPN, CDR2 SVGIG (reference sequence). V lost 4 bases to trimming and J lost 5 bases; unmatched junction nucleotides: 4. The CDR3 region is CAWTSGGAGDTQYF. In nucleotides, the CDR3 is TGTGCCTGGACTAGCGGGGGGGCCGGAGATACGCAGTATTTT.

This sequence joins TRBV11-2 and TRBJ1-1; 9 nucleotides align to TRBD1. Germline trimming cut 5 bases from V and 3 bases from J; bases unmatched to any gene: 1. The germline V gene encodes CDR1 SGHAT and CDR2 FQNNGV. The CDR3 extends over 13 amino acids. CDR3: CASSGQGHTEAFF. DNA of the CDR3: TGTGCCAGCAGCGGACAGGGGCACACTGAAGCTTTCTTT.

This clone was observed once. For the CDR3, the DNA is TGTGCCAGCAGCTCACGGACAGGGTCGGAGTATTTT. Its protein product is CASSSRTGSEYF. The chain carries TRBV9 and TRBJ2-3; 8 bases align to TRBD1. Germline V gene sequence: CDR1 SGDLS, CDR2 YYNGEE. CDR3 length: 12 residues. Trimming removed 4 bases from V and 13 bases from J; junction bases left unmatched: 8. Variable domain in full (rest from reference TRBV9 and TRBJ2-3): DSGVTQTPKHLITATGQRVTLRCSPRSGDLSVYWYQQSLDQGLQFLIQYYNGEERAKGNILERFSAQQFPDLHSELNLSSLELGDSALYFCASSSRTGSEYFGPGTRLTVL.

V usage is TRBV11-2 and J usage is TRBJ1-1; D unclear. CDR1 and CDR2 (germline): SGHAT, FQNNGV. This CDR3 has 14 amino acids. Trimming took 2 bases from V and 1 from J, leaving 8 bases between them. For the CDR3, the DNA is TGTGCCAGCAGCTTAACAACGGGGAACACTGAAGCTTTCTTT. Translating gives CASSLTTGNTEAFF.

The DNA for the CDR3 is TGTGCCAGCACGCTATCAAGAGATACGCAGTATTTT. This sequence encodes CASTLSRDTQYF. The rearrangement links TRBV2 to TRBJ2-3; the D is unclear. The germline V gene encodes CDR1 SNHLY and CDR2 FYNNEI. Trimming shortened V by 7 bases and J by 5 bases, and 10 bases separated the two germline ends. The CDR3 has 12 residues.

The chain has TRBV6-4 and TRBJ1-5, with D unclear. The germline V gene encodes CDR1 MRHNA and CDR2 SNTAGT. The ends were cut back, 4 bases at V and 3 bases at J, with 7 bases in the middle. This CDR3 region has 13 residues. The CDR3 DNA follows: TGTGCCAGCAGTGTGGGAGCCAATCAGCCCCAGCATTTT. Residues: CASSVGANQPQHF.

The chain has TRBV2 and TRBJ2-7; 8 nucleotides line up with TRBD2. The CDR3 is made up of 14 amino acids. Germline assignment: CDR1 SNHLY and CDR2 FYNNEI. Trimming removed 7 bases from V and 4 bases from J; junction bases left unmatched: 9. The CDR3 loop is CASISRASGYEQYF. CDR3 DNA: TGTGCCAGCATCTCACGGGCTAGCGGGTACGAGCAGTACTTC.